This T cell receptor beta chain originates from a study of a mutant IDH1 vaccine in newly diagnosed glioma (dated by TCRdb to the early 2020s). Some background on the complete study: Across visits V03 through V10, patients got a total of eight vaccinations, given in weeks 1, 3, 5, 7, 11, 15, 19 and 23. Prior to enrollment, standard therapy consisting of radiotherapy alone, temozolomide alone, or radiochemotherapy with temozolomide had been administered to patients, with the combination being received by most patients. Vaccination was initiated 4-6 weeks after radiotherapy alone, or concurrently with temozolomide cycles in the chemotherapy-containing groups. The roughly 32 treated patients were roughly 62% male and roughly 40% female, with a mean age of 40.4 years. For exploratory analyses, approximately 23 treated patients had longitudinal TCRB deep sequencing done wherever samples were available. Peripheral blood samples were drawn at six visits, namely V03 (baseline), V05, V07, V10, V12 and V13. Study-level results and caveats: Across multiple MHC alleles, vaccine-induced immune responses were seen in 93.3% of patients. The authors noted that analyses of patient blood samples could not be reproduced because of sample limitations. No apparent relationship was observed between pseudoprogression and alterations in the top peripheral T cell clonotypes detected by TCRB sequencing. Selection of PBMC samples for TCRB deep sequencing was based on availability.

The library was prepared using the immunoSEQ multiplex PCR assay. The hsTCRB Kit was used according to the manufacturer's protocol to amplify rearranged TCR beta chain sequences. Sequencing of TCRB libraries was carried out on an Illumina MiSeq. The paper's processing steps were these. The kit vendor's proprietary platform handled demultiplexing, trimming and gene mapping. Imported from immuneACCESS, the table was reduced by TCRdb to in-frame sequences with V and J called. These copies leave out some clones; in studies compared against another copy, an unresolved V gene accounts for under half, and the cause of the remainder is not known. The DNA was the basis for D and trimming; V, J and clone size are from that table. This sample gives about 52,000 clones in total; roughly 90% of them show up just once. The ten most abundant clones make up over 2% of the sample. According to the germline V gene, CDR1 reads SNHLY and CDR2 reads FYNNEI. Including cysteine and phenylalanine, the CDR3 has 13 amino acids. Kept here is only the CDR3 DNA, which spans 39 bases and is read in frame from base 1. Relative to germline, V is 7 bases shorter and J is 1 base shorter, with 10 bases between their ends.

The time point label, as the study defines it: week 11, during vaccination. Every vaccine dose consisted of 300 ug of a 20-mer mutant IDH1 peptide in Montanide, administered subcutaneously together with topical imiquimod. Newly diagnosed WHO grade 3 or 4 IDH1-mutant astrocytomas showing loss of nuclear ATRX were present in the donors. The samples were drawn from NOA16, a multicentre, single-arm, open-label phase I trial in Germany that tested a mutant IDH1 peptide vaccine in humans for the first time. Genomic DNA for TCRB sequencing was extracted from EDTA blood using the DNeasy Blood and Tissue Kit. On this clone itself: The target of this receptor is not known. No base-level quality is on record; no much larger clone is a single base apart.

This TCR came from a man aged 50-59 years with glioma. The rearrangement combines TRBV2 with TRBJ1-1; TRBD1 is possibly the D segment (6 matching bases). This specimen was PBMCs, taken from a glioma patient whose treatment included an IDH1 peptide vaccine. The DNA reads TGTGCCAGCAAATACAGGGAGAACACTGAAGCTTTCTTT. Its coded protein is CASKYRENTEAFF.